This TCR beta chain derives from a study of T cells after yellow fever vaccination. Study at large: Libraries from low-cell-number fractions were prepared with the SMART-Seq v4 Ultra Low Input RNA kit.

V was pared by 3 bases and J by 2 bases, with 3 bases of the junction left unmatched. The germline CDR1 and CDR2 sequences are SGHAT and FQNNGV. CDR3 length: 15 residues. TCRdb re-derived calls from the 5' RACE reads in MiXCR, one entry per CDR3 protein. The data hold a few hundred thousand distinct CDR3 sequences, with around 4.1% observed a single time. This clonotype was counted many times. Its specificity is unknown. Whole-study results and caveats: FACS-sorted repertoires might harbor abundant contaminating clonotypes from the bulk population. Although most clonotypes did not, a small share appeared in both CD4 and CD8 compartments. A large majority of primary-vaccination clones showed up again after the booster (roughly 95% CD4, around 90% CD8).

Material: PBMCs, obtained 5 days after the yellow fever booster vaccination. This TCR was recovered from a man aged 18-30 years who received the YFV17D yellow fever vaccine. The V and J genes are TRBV11-2 and TRBJ2-5, with TRBD2 identical over 10 bases. The CDR3 loop reads CASSFTSGAQETQYF. The DNA of the CDR3 is TGTGCCAGCAGCTTCACTAGCGGGGCTCAAGAGACCCAGTACTTC.